This entry lists 32 T cell receptor beta chains sequenced from one sample in a study of T cells after yellow fever vaccination. In TCRdb, the 5' RACE reads were re-called with MiXCR into one record per CDR3 protein. The sample consists of 50,000 to 75,000 distinct CDR3 sequences, around 6.2% of them appearing once. The material was PBMCs, either bulk or a sorted T-cell subset (CD4+, CD8+, memory, or dextramer-sorted; not recorded which), obtained on the day of the yellow fever booster vaccination. Receptors were obtained from a man aged 18 to 30 who received the YFV17D yellow fever vaccine.

This chain uses TRBV3-1 with TRBJ1-6; D is perhaps TRBD1 (5 bases). The CDR3 covers 15 residues. Trimming took 1 base from V and 10 from J, leaving 14 bases between them. CDR1 LGHDT and CDR2 YNNKEL come from the germline V gene (reference sequence). The CDR3 region has the DNA TGTGCCAGCAGCCAAGGGGGGGGTTTAGGCTCACCCCTCCACTTT. Its protein product is CASSQGGGLGSPLHF.

This clonotype was picked up many times. The CDR3 bases are TGTGCCAGCAGTTATGGCAGAATCTACGAGCAGTACGTC. Translation: CASSYGRIYEQYV. The chain couples TRBV6-2 or TRBV6-3 to TRBJ2-7; D not certain. Trimming stripped 3 bases from V and 3 bases from J, with 9 bases between. CDR1 is MNHEY and CDR2 is SVGEGT in the germline V gene. This CDR3 comprises 13 residues.

The chain couples TRBV10-3 to TRBJ1-1; TRBD1 agrees at 8 bases. The V segment lost 7 bases and the J segment 1 base; nucleotides outside the gene matches: 5. There are 14 residues in the CDR3. CDR1 and CDR2 (germline): ENHRY, SYGVKD. CDR3 nucleotides: TGTGCCATCACCCTGACAGGGGAGAACACTGAAGCTTTCTTT. It encodes CAITLTGENTEAFF.

This clonotype was seen many times. The chain uses TRBV7-3 and TRBJ2-1; TRBD2 matches 9 bases. The length of the CDR3 is 17 residues. CDR1 SGHTA and CDR2 FQGTGA come from the germline V gene. The V and J ends lost 5 bases and 7 bases, in that order; junction bases with no gene match: 15. The CDR3 region has the DNA TGTGCCAGCAGCCCGACGGGGTGGCGGGGGGGCCGTAATGAGCAGTTCTTC. Amino acid sequence: CASSPTGWRGGRNEQFF.

The sample holds many counts of this clonotype. The rearrangement links TRBV12-3 or TRBV12-4 to TRBJ2-7; D gene ambiguous. Trimming cost V 3 bases and J 2 bases, with 8 bases left between them. The CDR3 has 13 residues. The CDR3 region has the DNA TGTGCCAGCAGTTTTACGCAGACCTACGAGCAGTACTTC. It yields the protein CASSFTQTYEQYF.

In this sample, this clonotype turned up a few times. The rearrangement uses TRBV5-4 and TRBJ1-4, with TRBD1 matching over 10 bases. V gave up 0 bases and J gave up 3 bases; unmatched junction bases: 5. This CDR3 has 17 amino acids. The V gene's germline CDR1 is SGHNT and CDR2 YYREEE (reference sequence). The CDR3 nucleotides read TGTGCCAGCAGCTTGGTCGGGACAGGGGAAGCTAATGAAAAACTGTTTTTT. Protein: CASSLVGTGEANEKLFF. Full variable domain (rest looked up from reference TRBV5-4 and TRBJ1-4): ETGVTQSPTHLIKTRGQQVTLRCSSQSGHNTVSWYQQALGQGPQFIFQYYREEENGRGNFPPRFSGLQFPNYSSELNVNALELDDSALYLCASSLVGTGEANEKLFFGSGTQLSVL.

This clonotype was recorded at least ten times. The DNA for the CDR3 is TGCAGCCCAGTGAGGGGAGATACGCAGTATTTT. Its protein is CSPVRGDTQYF. The gene calls are TRBV29-1 and TRBJ2-3, with D possibly called TRBD1 or TRBD2 (5 bases each). CDR3 length: 11 residues. CDR1 and CDR2 (germline): SQVTM, ANQGSEA. Trimming removed 8 bases from V and 5 bases from J, with 11 bases in between.

This clonotype was detected ten times or more. J is TRBJ1-4 and V is TRBV7-9; a weak D match, TRBD1 (5 bases). The CDR3 has 14 amino acids. Germline lookup yields CDR1 SEHNR and CDR2 FQNEAQ (reference sequence). V was clipped by 2 bases and J by 6 bases, with 10 bases between them. This CDR3 is CASSLRGADEKLFF. The CDR3 DNA reads as TGTGCCAGCAGCTTACGAGGGGCGGATGAAAAACTGTTTTTT.

This clonotype appeared a few times. The rearrangement uses TRBV7-6 and TRBJ2-2; D possibly corresponds to TRBD1 (5 bases). Trimming left V 5 bases short and J 4 bases short, with 11 bases between. From germline, CDR1 is SGHVS and CDR2 FNYEAQ. The CDR3 sequence is 14 residues long. CDR3 region: CASSLDRTTGELFF. The DNA of the CDR3 is TGTGCCAGCAGCCTCGACAGAACCACCGGGGAGCTGTTTTTT.

This clonotype has just a few counts. The chain combines TRBV11-1 with TRBJ2-2, with a tentative D call TRBD2 (5 bases). The CDR3 runs 16 residues. Trimming stripped 6 bases from V and 0 bases from J, with 14 bases between. Per the germline V gene, CDR1 is SGHAT and CDR2 is FQDESV (reference sequence). As DNA, the CDR3 is TGTGCCAGCAGGGACCCCTACGGGACGAACACCGGGGAGCTGTTTTTT. Amino acids: CASRDPYGTNTGELFF.

The rearrangement uses TRBV5-6 and TRBJ2-4, with 8 bases matching TRBD1. Germline lookup yields CDR1 SGHDT and CDR2 YYEEEE. The CDR3 loop spans 13 amino acids. V dropped 3 bases and J dropped 8; count of bases not matched to a gene: 4. The CDR3 sequence is CASSSTGEDIQYF. Here the CDR3 DNA reads TGTGCCAGCAGCTCGACAGGGGAGGACATTCAGTACTTC.

This clonotype was seen repeatedly, ten times or more. This chain connects TRBV4-1 to TRBJ2-1; 7 bases are a match to TRBD2. V shed 3 bases, J shed 4 bases, and the junction held 12 bases outside the gene matches. Germline CDR1 reads MGHRA; CDR2 reads YSYEKL. This CDR3 contains 17 residues. The CDR3 sequence: CASSHSTSPLSYNEQFF. CDR3 coding DNA: TGCGCCAGCAGCCATTCGACTAGCCCACTTTCTTACAATGAGCAGTTCTTC.

This clonotype has a count of ten or more. The chain employs TRBV7-3 and TRBJ2-2; no reliable D call. The ends were cut back, 2 bases at V and 4 bases at J, with 8 bases in the middle. The CDR3 length is 14 residues. Germline V gene sequence: CDR1 SGHTA, CDR2 FQGTGA. The CDR3 DNA sequence: TGTGCCAGCAGCTTACTCGAGTTCACCGGGGAGCTGTTTTTT. Protein product: CASSLLEFTGELFF.

This chain joins TRBV3-1 and TRBJ2-2, with D hard to call. CDR3 size: 13 residues. CDR1 and CDR2 from the germline V gene are LGHDT and YNNKEL (reference sequence). V lost 1 base to trimming and J lost 5 bases, with 5 bases between them. The CDR3 spells CASSQGQTGELFF. CDR3 DNA sequence: TGTGCCAGCAGCCAAGGGCAGACCGGGGAGCTGTTTTTT.

This chain joins TRBV12-3 or TRBV12-4 and TRBJ2-5; D perhaps matches TRBD1 (7 bases). The CDR3 has 16 residues. The ends were cut back, 5 bases at V and 1 base at J, with 17 bases in the middle. The CDR3 sequence: CASSPEGGTVQETQYF. The CDR3 DNA is TGTGCCAGCAGTCCCGAAGGAGGGACAGTCCAAGAGACCCAGTACTTC.

This chain connects TRBV7-9 to TRBJ2-1; TRBD1 might be the D (5 bases). Germline V lookup: CDR1 SEHNR, CDR2 FQNEAQ (reference sequence). The CDR3 runs 13 residues. Trimming cost V 5 bases and J 7 bases, with 12 bases left between them. The CDR3 reads CASSNDSLNEQFF. Here the CDR3 DNA reads TGTGCCAGCAGCAACGACAGTTTGAATGAGCAGTTCTTC.

The table lists this clonotype with a few counts. The chain has TRBV4-3 and TRBJ2-2; tentatively, D is TRBD1 (5 bases). The ends were cut back, 0 bases at V and 6 bases at J, with 14 bases in the middle. The CDR3 consists of 16 residues. Germline assignment: CDR1 LGHNA and CDR2 YSLEER. The CDR3 spells CASSQDTREGSGELFF. The CDR3 region has the DNA TGCGCCAGCAGCCAAGATACCAGGGAAGGTTCCGGGGAGCTGTTTTTT.

The rearrangement uses TRBV11-2 and TRBJ2-6, with D tentatively TRBD1 (6 bases). The CDR3 is made up of 17 amino acids. V was cut by 6 bases and J by 2 bases, with 17 bases left in between. CDR1 and CDR2 (germline): SGHAT, FQNNGV. CDR3 loop: CASRYWGLSAGANVLTF. CDR3 DNA: TGTGCCAGCAGATATTGGGGGCTCAGCGCTGGGGCCAACGTCCTGACTTTC.

The sample holds a few counts of this clonotype. The rearrangement joins TRBV5-1 to TRBJ1-3; TRBD1 matches 8 bases. This CDR3 has 18 residues. CDR1 and CDR2 (germline): SGHRS, YFSETQ. J lost 0 bases, V lost 0 bases, and 8 bases had no gene match. In DNA form, the CDR3 reads TGCGCCAGCAGCTTGGATTGGCAGGGGGCAAACTCTGGAAACACCATATATTTT. Amino acids: CASSLDWQGANSGNTIYF. Filled out from reference TRBV5-1 and TRBJ1-3, the complete variable domain reads KAGVTQTPRYLIKTRGQQVTLSCSPISGHRSVSWYQQTPGQGLQFLFEYFSETQRNKGNFPGRFSGRQFSNSRSEMNVSTLELGDSALYLCASSLDWQGANSGNTIYFGEGSWLTVV.

This clonotype was found a few times. The rearrangement joins TRBV6-2 or TRBV6-3 to TRBJ2-7, with D possibly TRBD2 on 6 matching bases. V shed 6 bases and J shed 2 bases, with 11 bases lying between them. The germline V gene encodes CDR1 MNHEY and CDR2 SVGEGT. The CDR3 is 13 amino acids. CDR3 nucleotide sequence: TGTGCCAGCAGGAGGGACTCCCCCTACGAGCAGTACTTC. Amino acids: CASRRDSPYEQYF.

In its sample, this clonotype was seen many times. The chain links TRBV29-1 to TRBJ1-2, with 9 bases identical to TRBD1. CDR3 length: 13 residues. Germline CDR1 and CDR2: SQVTM and ANQGSEA. V trimming: 6 bases; J trimming: 6 bases; junction bases outside the gene matches: 8. CDR3: CSVGTGRSNGYTF. The CDR3 coding sequence is TGCAGCGTCGGGACAGGGCGATCGAATGGCTACACCTTC.

The chain couples TRBV18 to TRBJ1-4; D is uncertain. This CDR3 comprises 15 residues. Germline CDR1 KGHSH, CDR2 LQKENI. V lost 6 bases and J lost 0, with 11 bases in between. The CDR3 here is CASSGGSATNEKLFF. For the CDR3, the DNA is TGTGCCAGCTCCGGCGGGAGTGCAACTAATGAAAAACTGTTTTTT.

The CDR3 reads CASSPQRVIGGAWEDTQYF. The CDR3 bases are TGCGCCAGCAGTCCCCAGCGCGTGATCGGGGGGGCCTGGGAAGATACGCAGTATTTT. The V gene is TRBV10-2, the J gene TRBJ2-3; 8 nucleotides agree with TRBD2. The CDR3 is 19 residues long. In germline, CDR1 is WSHSY, CDR2 SAAADI. Trimming at V came to 5 bases and at J to 5 bases, leaving 21 bases not matched to a gene.

This clonotype occurred many times. J is TRBJ1-4 and V is TRBV5-1, with 7 bases lining up with TRBD1. With 1 base clipped from V and 2 bases from J, the junction kept 2 bases outside the gene matches. CDR1 and CDR2 from the germline V gene are SGHRS and YFSETQ. This CDR3 contains 15 residues. The CDR3: CASSLLTGTNEKLFF. CDR3 coding DNA: TGCGCCAGCAGCTTGTTGACAGGGACTAATGAAAAACTGTTTTTT.

The chain employs TRBV6-5 and TRBJ1-5, with 9 bases that match TRBD1. The CDR3 is 14 amino acids. Germline V gives CDR1 MNHEY, CDR2 SVGAGI. With 7 bases clipped from V and 4 bases from J, the junction kept 5 bases outside the gene matches. CDR3 nucleotide sequence: TGTGCCAGCACCGCGGGGACAGGGAATCAGCCCCAGCATTTT. Protein product: CASTAGTGNQPQHF.

This clonotype occurred many times. The CDR3 sequence is CASSILRAGQGVSYEQYF. Written as DNA, the CDR3 is TGTGCCAGCAGCATTCTCCGGGCGGGACAGGGGGTCTCCTACGAGCAGTACTTC. This chain connects TRBV7-9 to TRBJ2-7; 11 nucleotides agree with TRBD1. Germline CDR1 and CDR2: SEHNR and FQNEAQ (reference sequence). The V gene end was trimmed by 5 bases and the J gene end by 0 bases; junction bases not matched to a gene: 12. This CDR3 is built from 18 residues.

This clonotype has only a few counts. The junction departs from germline at one end; a sequencing error may be responsible. The V gene is TRBV2, the J gene TRBJ1-1, with D tentatively TRBD1 (6 bases). Germline V gene sequence: CDR1 SNHLY, CDR2 FYNNEI. The CDR3 runs 14 residues. CDR3 region: CASIRGGVKTEAFF. DNA for the CDR3: TGTGCCAGCATTAGAGGGGGGGTGAAGACTGAAGCTTTCTTT.

This clonotype was observed a handful of times. V gene TRBV5-1 combines with J gene TRBJ2-2; TRBD1 agrees at 11 bases. Germline loops: CDR1 SGHRS, CDR2 YFSETQ. V shed 4 bases and J 7 bases; nucleotides not matched to a gene: 6. The CDR3 is 15 amino acids. The CDR3 nucleotides read TGCGCCAGCAGCAGTCCCGGGACAGGGGGCGGGGAGCTGTTTTTT. It codes for CASSSPGTGGGELFF.

The sample holds many counts of this clonotype. The rearrangement joins TRBV4-1 to TRBJ2-3, with a weak D call TRBD1 (6 bases). The germline V and J ends were trimmed by 0 bases and 2 bases, with 18 bases remaining between them. Germline V CDR1 and CDR2: MGHRA, YSYEKL. This CDR3 contains 18 residues. This CDR3 is CASSQDLGAPPLTDTQYF. Here the CDR3 DNA reads TGCGCCAGCAGCCAAGATTTGGGGGCCCCACCCCTCACAGATACGCAGTATTTT.

There are a few counts of this clonotype. This rearrangement joins TRBV30 to TRBJ1-1; the D gene is possibly TRBD1 (6 bases). This CDR3 has 14 amino acids. V dropped 6 bases and J dropped 1 base, with 15 bases sitting between them. The germline gives CDR1 GTSNPN, CDR2 SVGIG (reference sequence). The DNA of the CDR3 is TGTGCCTGCACACACGGACAGCGGAACACTGAAGCTTTCTTT. Its translation: CACTHGQRNTEAFF.

This clonotype was observed at least ten times. The chain employs TRBV7-9 and TRBJ2-7; D possibly uses TRBD1 or TRBD2 (6 bases each). V was trimmed by 5 bases and J by 0 bases, leaving 20 bases between them. Germline-derived CDR1 and CDR2 are SEHNR and FQNEAQ (reference sequence). There are 17 residues in the CDR3. The CDR3 is CASSQSFRGGSSYEQYF. The CDR3 nucleotides are TGTGCCAGCAGCCAGTCCTTCCGAGGGGGGAGCTCCTACGAGCAGTACTTC.

This sequence joins TRBV7-2 and TRBJ1-1; D is unresolved. The CDR3 runs 12 residues. From germline, CDR1 is SGHTA and CDR2 FQGNSA. With 3 bases removed from V and 11 bases from J, the gap between germline ends came to 13 bases. This CDR3 reads CASSFNRAWAFF. The CDR3 DNA sequence: TGTGCCAGCAGCTTCAATCGGGCCTGGGCTTTCTTT. The variable domain in full, completed from reference TRBV7-2 and TRBJ1-1, reads GAGVSQSPSNKVTEKGKDVELRCDPISGHTALYWYRQSLGQGLEFLIYFQGNSAPDKSGLPSDRFSAERTGGSVSTLTIQRTQQEDSAVYLCASSFNRAWAFFGQGTRLTVV.